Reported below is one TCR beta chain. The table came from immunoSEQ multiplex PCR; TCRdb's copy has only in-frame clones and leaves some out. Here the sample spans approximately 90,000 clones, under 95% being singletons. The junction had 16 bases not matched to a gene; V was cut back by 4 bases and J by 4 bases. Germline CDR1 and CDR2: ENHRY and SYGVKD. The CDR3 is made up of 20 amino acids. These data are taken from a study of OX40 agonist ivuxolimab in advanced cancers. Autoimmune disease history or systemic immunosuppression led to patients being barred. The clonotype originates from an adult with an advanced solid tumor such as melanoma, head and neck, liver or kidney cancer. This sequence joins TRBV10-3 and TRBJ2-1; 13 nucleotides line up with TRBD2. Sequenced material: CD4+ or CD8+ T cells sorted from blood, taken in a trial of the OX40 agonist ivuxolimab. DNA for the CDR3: TGTGCCATCAGTGGACGAACCGGGACTAGCGGGGAGGTACCGTACAATGAGCAGTTCTTC. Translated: CAISGRTGTSGEVPYNEQFF.